Below, one TCR beta chain is given with its context. Its antigen is still unknown. This sample stems from a study of beta chain features in type 1 diabetes. The study's findings and limits: Type 1 diabetes patients had moderately but significantly shorter TCRB CDR3s in all four CD4+ subsets.

Every bit of the isolated RNA underwent reverse transcription, so sequencing read expressed TCRB transcripts. Assay: immunoSEQ multiplex PCR; the TCRdb copy retains only in-frame clones and omits some. The sample lists about 660,000 clones, more than 12% occurring once. Germline values: CDR1 ENHRY, CDR2 SYGVKD. Trimming at V came to 6 bases and at J to 1 base, leaving 13 bases not matched to a gene. The CDR3 runs to 18 residues. The sequence derives from a man between 18 and 29 years old with type 1 diabetes. The sequenced sample consisted of naive CD4+ T cells from blood. The chain couples TRBV10-3 to TRBJ1-1; 11 positions agree with TRBD1. This CDR3 reads CAISSPLGTGGKNTEAFF. The CDR3 bases are TGTGCCATCAGCTCGCCCTTGGGGACAGGGGGGAAGAACACTGAAGCTTTCTTT.